The 13 T cell receptor beta chains reported below all come from one sample, sequenced in a study of T cell repertoires in cytomegalovirus infection. A single record per CDR3 protein comes from TCRdb applying MiXCR to the reads. Of about 280,000 distinct CDR3 sequences detected, less than 25% appear once; the ten largest clones hold around 20%. Their antigen targets remain unknown. This sample comprised cultured PBMCs, obtained from culture after CMV antigen stimulation. These receptors came from a human donor in good health (CMV status not recorded). Some clones in this sample may be carry-over from other donors' samples.

At least ten counts were recorded for this clonotype. The CDR3 protein is CASSRTNTGELFF. The CDR3 DNA reads as TGTGCCAGCAGCAGAACGAACACCGGGGAGCTGTTTTTT. This sequence joins TRBV11-2 and TRBJ2-2; D remains ambiguous. The CDR3 sequence is 13 residues long. V was trimmed by 5 bases and J by 0 bases, leaving 4 bases between them. Germline CDR1 is SGHAT and CDR2 is FQNNGV.

This clonotype was seen repeatedly, ten times or more. The rearrangement joins TRBV7-2 to TRBJ2-7; D is undetermined. V lost 5 bases to trimming and J lost 4 bases, with 15 bases between them. The germline V gene encodes CDR1 SGHTA and CDR2 FQGNSA. CDR3 size: 14 residues. CDR3 region: CASSRGSPLYEQYF. The CDR3 nucleotides read TGTGCCAGCAGCCGCGGATCCCCGTTATACGAGCAGTACTTC.

There are a few counts of this clonotype. The chain uses TRBV6-5 and TRBJ2-5; 9 positions agree with TRBD2. CDR1 and CDR2 (germline): MNHEY, SVGAGI. This CDR3 region has 14 residues. V trimming: 2 bases; J trimming: 6 bases; junction bases outside the gene matches: 4. CDR3 in amino acids: CASSYGTSRQTQYF. For the CDR3, the DNA is TGTGCCAGCAGTTACGGGACTAGCAGACAGACCCAGTACTTC.

V gene TRBV7-9 combines with J gene TRBJ1-5; no clear D. V lost 3 bases, J lost 11 bases, and 11 bases lay in between. Looked up from germline, CDR1 is SEHNR and CDR2 is FQNEAQ (reference sequence). The CDR3 has 12 amino acids. This CDR3 is CASSLQDGAQHF. DNA for the CDR3: TGTGCCAGCAGCTTGCAGGATGGGGCCCAGCATTTT.

This clonotype was detected a few times. The chain recombines TRBV7-8 with TRBJ2-2; D gene ambiguous. V was cut by 10 bases and J by 5 bases, with 11 bases left in between. This CDR3 region has 12 residues. The germline V gene has CDR1 SGHVS and CDR2 FQNEAQ. The CDR3 loop is CATSLGTGELFF. CDR3 DNA: TGTGCCACGTCTTTAGGGACCGGGGAGCTGTTTTTT.

The rearrangement joins TRBV20-1 to TRBJ1-2; tentative D call: TRBD1 (6 bases). CDR3 length: 14 amino acids. Germline V CDR1 and CDR2: DFQATT, SNEGSKA (reference sequence). V shed 3 bases and J shed 4 bases, with 15 bases lying between them. The CDR3 loop is CSASAQGRAYGYTF. In nucleotides, the CDR3 is TGCAGTGCTAGCGCTCAGGGGCGGGCCTATGGCTACACCTTC.

The sample holds a few counts of this clonotype. The chain links TRBV29-1 to TRBJ2-3; 7 bases line up with TRBD2. The CDR3 is made up of 13 amino acids. Germline V gene data show CDR1 as SQVTM and CDR2 as ANQGSEA. After removal of 3 bases from V and 4 bases from J, the junction contained 4 bases not matched to a gene. The CDR3 coding sequence is TGCAGCGTTGACGCGGGGGACGCAGATACGCAGTATTTT. It codes for CSVDAGDADTQYF.

In this sample, this clonotype turned up many times. The chain employs TRBV4-1 and TRBJ2-7; 9 nucleotides match TRBD2. Germline V gene sequence: CDR1 MGHRA, CDR2 YSYEKL. The CDR3 has 16 residues. V trimming: 0 bases; J trimming: 7 bases; junction bases outside the gene matches: 10. The CDR3 DNA follows: TGCGCCAGCAGCCAAGATCGGCTTAGCGGGAGCAGGGAGCAGTACTTC. Its translation is CASSQDRLSGSREQYF.

This clonotype was counted a few times. The V and J genes are TRBV7-6 and TRBJ1-5, with D perhaps matching TRBD1 (5 bases). Germline CDR1 SGHVS, CDR2 FNYEAQ. Trimming pared 4 bases from V and 7 bases from J, leaving 8 bases between. The CDR3 runs 12 residues. The CDR3: CASSSGVQPQHF. CDR3 in DNA: TGTGCCAGCAGCTCGGGGGTGCAGCCCCAGCATTTT.

The rearrangement joins TRBV20-1 to TRBJ2-1; D may be TRBD2 (5 bases). Germline CDR1 reads DFQATT; CDR2 reads SNEGSKA (reference sequence). This CDR3 has 16 amino acids. Trimming removed 0 bases from V and 5 bases from J, with 17 bases in between. CDR3 protein: CSARDLTGMWDNEQFF. The CDR3 DNA reads TGCAGTGCTAGAGATTTGACGGGAATGTGGGACAATGAGCAGTTCTTC.

The genes are TRBV7-2 and TRBJ2-1; 9 bases agree with TRBD2. The CDR3 sequence is 16 residues long. The V segment lost 4 bases and the J segment 8 bases; nucleotides outside the gene matches: 12. The germline V gene has CDR1 SGHTA and CDR2 FQGNSA. CDR3 DNA sequence: TGTGCCAGCAGCTCACAGATTAGCGGGAGTATACATGAGCAGTTCTTC. Protein: CASSSQISGSIHEQFF.

The chain combines TRBV7-9 with TRBJ1-2; D unresolved. This CDR3 has 13 residues. V was pared by 6 bases and J by 5 bases, with 13 bases between. CDR1 is SEHNR and CDR2 is FQNEAQ in the germline V gene (reference sequence). The CDR3 DNA reads as TGTGCCAGCAGACAACCTAATGGATATGGCTACACCTTC. It specifies CASRQPNGYGYTF. The whole variable domain, remainder taken from reference TRBV7-9 and TRBJ1-2, is DTGVSQNPRHKITKRGQNVTFRCDPISEHNRLYWYRQTLGQGPEFLTYFQNEAQLEKSRLLSDRFSAERPKGSFSTLEIQRTEQGDSAMYLCASRQPNGYGYTFGSGTRLTVV.

This clonotype was seen a handful of times. The rearrangement links TRBV5-4 to TRBJ2-5; D may match TRBD1 or TRBD2 (5 bases each). Between the trimmed V and J ends, which lost 0 bases and 7 bases, there was a span of 13 bases. The CDR3 extends over 14 amino acids. In germline, CDR1 is SGHNT, CDR2 YYREEE (reference sequence). The CDR3 loop is CASSLGDPPGTQYF. CDR3 in DNA: TGTGCCAGCAGCTTGGGGGACCCCCCAGGGACCCAGTACTTC.